This record covers a single T cell receptor (beta chain). This table comes from immunoSEQ multiplex PCR, and its TCRdb copy is limited to in-frame clones, with some not included. The sample comprises 90,000 to 150,000 clones, approximately 90% of which are singletons, and 15% to 20% rests with the top ten. This sample is drawn from a study of blood T cell repertoires in COVID-19. About the study: Italy, Spain and the United States were the sources of the convalescent and acute COVID-19 samples.

CDR3 size: 13 residues. V trimming: 2 bases; J trimming: 11 bases; junction bases outside the gene matches: 6. Germline V gene data show CDR1 as MNHNY and CDR2 as SVGAGI (reference sequence). The chain combines TRBV6-6 with TRBJ1-5; 7 nucleotides line up with TRBD1. Sequencing was done on a sample of peripheral blood. The TCR was taken from a human donor with acute or convalescent COVID-19. The donor label of this sample is uncertain. The CDR3 DNA follows: TGTGCCAGCAGTTACCCCCCCGACAGGGCCCAGCATTTT. It codes for CASSYPPDRAQHF.